The following is a T cell receptor beta chain sequence with its context. What it binds is not known. This sample is drawn from a study of T cell responses to AZD1222 COVID-19 vaccine. The table came from immunoSEQ multiplex PCR; TCRdb's copy has only in-frame clones and leaves some out. Of about 130,000 clones in the sample, approximately 89% were seen once. Trimming cost V 4 bases and J 2 bases; bases outside gene matches: 7. The length of the CDR3 is 16 residues. CDR1 and CDR2 from the germline V gene are MNHGY and SAAAGT. Findings and caveats of the study: Vaccine-associated CD4 TCRs spanned spike, dominant at 160-218 and 743-854. Most donors were white British, females outnumbered males, and clonal diversity was possibly underestimated.

Sequenced here: peripheral blood, sampled on day 0 of AZD1222 vaccination. This chain uses TRBV6-8 with TRBJ2-1, with 8 bases matching TRBD2. The sequence came from an adult in good health. CDR3 loop: CASSSHSGVPYNEQFF. The CDR3, as DNA: TGTGCCAGCAGTTCCCATAGCGGGGTCCCCTACAATGAGCAGTTCTTC.